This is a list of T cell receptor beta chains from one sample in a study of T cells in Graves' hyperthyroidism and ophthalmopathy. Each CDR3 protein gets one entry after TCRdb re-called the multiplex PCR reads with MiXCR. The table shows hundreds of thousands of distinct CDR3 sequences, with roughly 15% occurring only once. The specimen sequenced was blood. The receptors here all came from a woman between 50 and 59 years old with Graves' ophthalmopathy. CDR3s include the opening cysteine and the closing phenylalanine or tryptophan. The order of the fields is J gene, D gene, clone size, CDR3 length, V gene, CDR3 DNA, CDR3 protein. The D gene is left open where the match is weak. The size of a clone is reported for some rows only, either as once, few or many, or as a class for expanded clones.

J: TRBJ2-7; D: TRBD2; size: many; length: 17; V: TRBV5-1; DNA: TGCGCCAGCAGCTTGGCCTCCGGGACTAGCGGGAGGTACGAGCAGTACTTC; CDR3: CASSLASGTSGRYEQYF
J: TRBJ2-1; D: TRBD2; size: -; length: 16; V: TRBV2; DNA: TGTGCCAGCAGTCGGGGACTAGCGGGACTTTACAATGAGCAGTTCTTC; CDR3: CASSRGLAGLYNEQFF
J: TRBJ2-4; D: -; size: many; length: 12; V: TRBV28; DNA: TGTGCCAGCAACCAACAGGGAAACATTCAGTACTTC; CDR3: CASNQQGNIQYF
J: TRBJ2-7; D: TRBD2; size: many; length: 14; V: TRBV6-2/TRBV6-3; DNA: TGTGCCAGCAGGCGACTAGCGGACGACTACGAGCAGTACTTC; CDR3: CASRRLADDYEQYF
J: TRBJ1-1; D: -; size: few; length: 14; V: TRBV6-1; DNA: TGTGCCAGCAGACGACCGGGGACGTACACTGAAGCTTTCTTT; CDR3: CASRRPGTYTEAFF
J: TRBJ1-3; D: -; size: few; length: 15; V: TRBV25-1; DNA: TGTGCCAGCAGTGGGGGGACTGGACCTGGAAACACCATATATTTT; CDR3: CASSGGTGPGNTIYF
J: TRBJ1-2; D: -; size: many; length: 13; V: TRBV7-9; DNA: TGTGCCAGCAGCTTAGCACATAAGCCTGGCTACACCTTC; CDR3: CASSLAHKPGYTF
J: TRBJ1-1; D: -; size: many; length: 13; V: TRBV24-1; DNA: TGTGCCACCAGTGATTTAGGGAACACTGAAGCTTTCTTT; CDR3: CATSDLGNTEAFF
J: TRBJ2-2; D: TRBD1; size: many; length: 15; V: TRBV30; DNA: TGTGCCTGGAGTGGACAGGGGCTCAACACCGGGGAGCTGTTTTTT; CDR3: CAWSGQGLNTGELFF
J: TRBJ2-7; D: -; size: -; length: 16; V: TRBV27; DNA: TGTGCCAGCAGTCCGACGAGTTTTGGCAGAAGCTACGAGCAGTACTTC; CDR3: CASSPTSFGRSYEQYF
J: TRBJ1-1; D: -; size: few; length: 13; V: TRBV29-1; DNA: TGCAGCGTTGAAGGACAGGTGAACACTGAAGCTTTCTTT; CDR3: CSVEGQVNTEAFF
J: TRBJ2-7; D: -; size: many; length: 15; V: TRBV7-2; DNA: TGTGCCAGCAGTTATCGTACTAGCCTTAGCTACGAGCAGTACTTC; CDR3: CASSYRTSLSYEQYF
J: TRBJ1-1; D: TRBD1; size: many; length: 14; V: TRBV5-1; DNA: TGCGCCAGCACCACGACAGGGGAGGGCACTGAAGCTTTCTTT; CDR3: CASTTTGEGTEAFF
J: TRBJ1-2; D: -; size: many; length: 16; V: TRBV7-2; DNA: TGTGCCAGCAGCCACACAGGCGACGGAGCTAACTATGGCTACACCTTC; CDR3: CASSHTGDGANYGYTF